This T cell receptor (beta chain) was documented in a study of CD8 T cells in ankylosing spondylitis. General study points: Within ankylosing spondylitis blood, a TCR beta motif made up of eight or nine highly homologous variants appeared to be characteristic. Reportedly, disease-linked clones are significantly enriched in ankylosing spondylitis patients' matched synovial fluid.

On this clonotype itself: The antigen is unknown.

CDR1 and CDR2 from the germline V gene are MNHNS and SASEGT. V was shortened by 6 bases and J by 0 bases, with 18 bases between the two germline ends. This CDR3 has 17 amino acids. TCRdb redid the calling of the 5' RACE reads with MiXCR, one entry per CDR3 protein. Here the sample spans approximately 540,000 distinct CDR3 sequences, 10% to 15% being singletons. The V gene is TRBV6-1, the J gene TRBJ1-3; D is undetermined. Sequencing was done on a sample of blood, either unsorted or a sorted T cell fraction (not recorded which). This receptor was taken from a male donor with ankylosing spondylitis. The CDR3 sequence is CASSPRELRYSGNTIYF. In DNA, the CDR3 is TGTGCCAGCAGCCCCCGGGAGCTGCGCTACTCTGGAAACACCATATATTTT.